This T cell receptor (beta chain) is drawn from a study of CD8+ T cells in alopecia areata. Overall study: Patients in the study were on tofacitinib for 6 to 18 months, then off it for 6 months. Whole-study findings and limits: The study found higher clonality in lesional than normal scalp, especially in alopecia totalis/universalis.

On this clone: The antigen remains undetermined.

The treatment denotes: oral pan-JAK inhibitor, 5-10 mg twice daily. The authors extracted RNA and reverse transcribed it into cDNA as the sequencing template. Produced via immunoSEQ multiplex PCR; TCRdb's table is partial and in-frame only. The sample contains around 270,000 clones, roughly 60% of which appear only once. V dropped 0 bases and J dropped 0 bases, with 12 bases sitting between them. Germline V gene data show CDR1 as SGHRS and CDR2 as YFSETQ. CDR3 length equals 16 residues. The chain joins TRBV5-1 to TRBJ1-1; unclear D gene. The receptor was isolated from a human donor with alopecia areata. The sequencing used CD4+ T cells sorted from blood, collected at week 24, from a patient treated with tofacitinib. The CDR3 protein is CASSLDGRAMNTEAFF. For the CDR3, the DNA is TGCGCCAGCAGCTTGGACGGCAGAGCAATGAACACTGAAGCTTTCTTT.